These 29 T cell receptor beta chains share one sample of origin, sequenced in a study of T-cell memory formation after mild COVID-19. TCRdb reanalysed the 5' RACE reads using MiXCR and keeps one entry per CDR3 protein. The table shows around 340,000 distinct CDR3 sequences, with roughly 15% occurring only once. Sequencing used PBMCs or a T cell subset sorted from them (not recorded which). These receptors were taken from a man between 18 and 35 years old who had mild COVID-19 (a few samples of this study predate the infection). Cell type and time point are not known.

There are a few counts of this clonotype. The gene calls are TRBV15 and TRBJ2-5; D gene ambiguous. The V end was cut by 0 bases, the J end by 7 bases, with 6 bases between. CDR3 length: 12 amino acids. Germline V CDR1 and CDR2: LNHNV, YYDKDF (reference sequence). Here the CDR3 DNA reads TGTGCCACCAGCAGAGATCGTGTGACCCAGTACTTC. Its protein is CATSRDRVTQYF.

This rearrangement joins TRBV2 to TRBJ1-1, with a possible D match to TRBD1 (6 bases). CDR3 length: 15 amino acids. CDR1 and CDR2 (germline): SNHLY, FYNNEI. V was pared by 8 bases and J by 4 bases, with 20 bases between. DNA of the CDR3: TGTGCCAGCTTGGTTTCGGGGGGCATCGGCACTGAAGCTTTCTTT. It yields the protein CASLVSGGIGTEAFF. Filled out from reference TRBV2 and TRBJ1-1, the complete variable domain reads EPEVTQTPSHQVTQMGQEVILRCVPISNHLYFYWYRQILGQKVEFLVSFYNNEISEKSEIFDDQFSVERPDGSNFTLKIRSTKLEDSAMYFCASLVSGGIGTEAFFGQGTRLTVV.

CDR3 loop: CASSYSRAQETQYF. The CDR3 DNA follows: TGTGCCAGCAGTTACTCACGGGCCCAAGAGACCCAGTACTTC. The V gene is TRBV6-5, the J gene TRBJ2-5, with D hard to call. Per germline, CDR1 MNHEY and CDR2 SVGAGI. This CDR3 has 14 amino acids. V lost 0 bases and J lost 1, with 6 bases in between.

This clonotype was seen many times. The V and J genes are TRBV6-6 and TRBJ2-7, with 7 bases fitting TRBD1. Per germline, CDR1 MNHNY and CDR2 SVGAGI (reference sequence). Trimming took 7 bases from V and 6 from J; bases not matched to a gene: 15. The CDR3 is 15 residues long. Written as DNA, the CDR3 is TGTGCCAGCACCACCACCAGGGGGTCACGGGGCGAGCAGTACTTC. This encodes CASTTTRGSRGEQYF.

Written as DNA, the CDR3 is TGTGCCAGCAGCTCGGCTGAGACAGGCTACACCGGGGAGCTGTTTTTT. Protein product: CASSSAETGYTGELFF. V and J are TRBV7-9 and TRBJ2-2, with D tentatively TRBD1 (6 bases). The CDR3 is made up of 16 amino acids. V shed 4 bases and J shed 3 bases, with 15 bases lying between them. In germline, CDR1 is SEHNR, CDR2 FQNEAQ (reference sequence).

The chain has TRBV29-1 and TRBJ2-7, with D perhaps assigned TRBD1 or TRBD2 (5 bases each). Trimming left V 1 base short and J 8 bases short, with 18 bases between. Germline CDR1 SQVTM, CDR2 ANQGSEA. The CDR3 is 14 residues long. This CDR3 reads CSVEVGGSGRKQYF. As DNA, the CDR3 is TGCAGCGTTGAAGTTGGGGGATCGGGGCGGAAGCAGTACTTC.

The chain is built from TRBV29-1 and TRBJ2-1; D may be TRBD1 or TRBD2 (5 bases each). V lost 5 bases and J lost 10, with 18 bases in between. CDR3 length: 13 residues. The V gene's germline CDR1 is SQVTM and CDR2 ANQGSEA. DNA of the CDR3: TGCAGCGTTAGGCCCGGGACCCCCCGGGAGCAGTTCTTC. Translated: CSVRPGTPREQFF.

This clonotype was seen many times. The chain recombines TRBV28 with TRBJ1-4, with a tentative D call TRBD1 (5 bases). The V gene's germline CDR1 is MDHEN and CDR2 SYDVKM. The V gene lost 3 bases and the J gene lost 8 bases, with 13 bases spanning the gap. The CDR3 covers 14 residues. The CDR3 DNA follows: TGTGCCAGCAGTTTGGGGCAGGGAAGGGAAAAACTGTTTTTT. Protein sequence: CASSLGQGREKLFF.

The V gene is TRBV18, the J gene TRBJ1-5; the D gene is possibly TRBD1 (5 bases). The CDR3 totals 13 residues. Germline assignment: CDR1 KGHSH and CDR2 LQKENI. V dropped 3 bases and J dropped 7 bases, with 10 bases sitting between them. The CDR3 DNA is TGTGCCAGCTCACCGGGGCAGGAGCAGCCCCAGCATTTT. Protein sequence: CASSPGQEQPQHF. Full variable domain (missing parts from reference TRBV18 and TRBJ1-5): NAGVMQNPRHLVRRRGQEARLRCSPMKGHSHVYWYRQLPEEGLKFMVYLQKENIIDESGMPKERFSAEFPKEGPSILRIQQVVRGDSAAYFCASSPGQEQPQHFGDGTRLSIL.

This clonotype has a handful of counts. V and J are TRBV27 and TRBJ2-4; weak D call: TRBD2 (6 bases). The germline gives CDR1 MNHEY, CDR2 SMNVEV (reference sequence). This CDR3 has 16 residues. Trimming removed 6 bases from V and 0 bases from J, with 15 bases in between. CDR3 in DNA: TGTGCCAGCAGAACTAGCAGCGGTCTAGCCAAAAACATTCAGTACTTC. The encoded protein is CASRTSSGLAKNIQYF.

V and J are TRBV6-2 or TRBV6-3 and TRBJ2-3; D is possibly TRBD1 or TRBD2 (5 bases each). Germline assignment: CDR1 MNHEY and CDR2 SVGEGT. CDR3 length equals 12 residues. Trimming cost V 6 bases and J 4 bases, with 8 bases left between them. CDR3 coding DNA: TGTGCCAGCAGCGGGGACGCAGATACGCAGTATTTT. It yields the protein CASSGDADTQYF.

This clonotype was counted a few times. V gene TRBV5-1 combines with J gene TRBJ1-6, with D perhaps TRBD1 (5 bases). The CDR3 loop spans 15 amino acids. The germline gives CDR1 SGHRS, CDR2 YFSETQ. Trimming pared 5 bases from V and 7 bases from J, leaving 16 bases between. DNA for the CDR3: TGCGCCAGCAGGGAGGGCACCGGGGCCAATTCACCCCTCCACTTT. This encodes CASREGTGANSPLHF.

The CDR3 sequence is CASSGKTMGYGYTF. CDR3 bases: TGTGCCAGCAGCGGAAAAACTATGGGCTATGGCTACACCTTC. The chain links TRBV9 to TRBJ1-2; no clear D gene. This CDR3 is 14 amino acids long. Germline values: CDR1 SGDLS, CDR2 YYNGEE. V dropped 3 bases and J dropped 4 bases, with 13 bases sitting between them.

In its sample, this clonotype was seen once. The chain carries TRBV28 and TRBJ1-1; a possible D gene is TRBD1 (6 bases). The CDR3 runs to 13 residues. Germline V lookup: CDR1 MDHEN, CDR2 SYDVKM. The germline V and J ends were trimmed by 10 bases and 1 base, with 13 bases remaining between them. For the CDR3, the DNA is TGTGCCAACCAGGAACAGGGGAACACTGAAGCTTTCTTT. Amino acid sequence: CANQEQGNTEAFF.

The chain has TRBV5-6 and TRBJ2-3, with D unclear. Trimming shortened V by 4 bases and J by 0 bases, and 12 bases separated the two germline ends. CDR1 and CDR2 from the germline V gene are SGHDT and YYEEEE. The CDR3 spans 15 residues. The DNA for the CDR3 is TGTGCCAGCAGCCTGACTCAGACTAGCACAGATACGCAGTATTTT. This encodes CASSLTQTSTDTQYF.

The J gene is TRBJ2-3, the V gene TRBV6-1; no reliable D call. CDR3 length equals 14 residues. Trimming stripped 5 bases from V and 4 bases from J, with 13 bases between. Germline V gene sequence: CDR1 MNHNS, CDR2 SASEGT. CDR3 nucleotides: TGTGCCAGCAGTCCGAACCCTACCGCAGATACGCAGTATTTT. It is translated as CASSPNPTADTQYF.

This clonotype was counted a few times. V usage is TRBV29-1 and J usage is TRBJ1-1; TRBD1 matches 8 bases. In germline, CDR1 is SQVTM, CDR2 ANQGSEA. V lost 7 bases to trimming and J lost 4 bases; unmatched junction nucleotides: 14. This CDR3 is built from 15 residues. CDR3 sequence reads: CSASSRTGLGTEAFF. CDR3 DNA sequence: TGCAGCGCTAGCTCTCGGACAGGGCTGGGCACTGAAGCTTTCTTT.

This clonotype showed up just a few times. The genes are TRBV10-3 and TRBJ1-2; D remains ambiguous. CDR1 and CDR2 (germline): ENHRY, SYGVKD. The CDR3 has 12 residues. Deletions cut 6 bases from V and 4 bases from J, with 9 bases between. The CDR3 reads CAISPELYGYTF. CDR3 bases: TGTGCCATCAGCCCGGAGCTCTATGGCTACACCTTC.

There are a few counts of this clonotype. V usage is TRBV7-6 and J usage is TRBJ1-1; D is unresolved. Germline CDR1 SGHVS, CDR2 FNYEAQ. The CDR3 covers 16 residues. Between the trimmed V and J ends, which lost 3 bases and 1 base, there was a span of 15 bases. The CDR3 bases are TGTGCCAGCAGCTTGTCCTCAGGACGTCGGAACACTGAAGCTTTCTTT. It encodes CASSLSSGRRNTEAFF.

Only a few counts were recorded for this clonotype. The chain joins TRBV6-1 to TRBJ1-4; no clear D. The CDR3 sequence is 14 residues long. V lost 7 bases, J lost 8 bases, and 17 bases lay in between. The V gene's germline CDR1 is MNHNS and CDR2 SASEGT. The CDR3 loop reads CASNLGAGEEKLFF. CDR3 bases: TGTGCCAGCAACTTAGGAGCAGGCGAAGAAAAACTGTTTTTT.

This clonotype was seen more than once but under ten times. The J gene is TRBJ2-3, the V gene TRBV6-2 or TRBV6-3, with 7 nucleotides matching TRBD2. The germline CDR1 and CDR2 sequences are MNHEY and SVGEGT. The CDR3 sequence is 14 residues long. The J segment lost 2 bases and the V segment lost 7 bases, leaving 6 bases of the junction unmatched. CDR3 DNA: TGTGCCAGCAATAGAGCGGGGTCCACAGATACGCAGTATTTT. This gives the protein CASNRAGSTDTQYF.

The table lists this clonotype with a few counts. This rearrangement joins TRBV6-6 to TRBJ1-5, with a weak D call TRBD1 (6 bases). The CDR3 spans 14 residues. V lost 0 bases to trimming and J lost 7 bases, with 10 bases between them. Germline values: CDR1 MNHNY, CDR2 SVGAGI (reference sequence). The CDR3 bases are TGTGCCAGCAGTTACTCAGGGGGGGGACAGCCCCAGCATTTT. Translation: CASSYSGGGQPQHF.

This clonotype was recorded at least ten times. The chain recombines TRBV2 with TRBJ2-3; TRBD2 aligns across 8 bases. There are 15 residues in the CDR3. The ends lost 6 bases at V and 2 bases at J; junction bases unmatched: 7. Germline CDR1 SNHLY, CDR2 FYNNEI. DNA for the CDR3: TGTGCCAGCAGCCCGGGGGGGGTCTCCACAGATACGCAGTATTTT. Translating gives CASSPGGVSTDTQYF.

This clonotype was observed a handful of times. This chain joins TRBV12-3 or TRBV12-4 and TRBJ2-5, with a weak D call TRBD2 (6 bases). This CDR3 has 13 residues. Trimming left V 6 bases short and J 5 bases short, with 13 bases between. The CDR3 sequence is CASSGGYTETQYF. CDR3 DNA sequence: TGTGCCAGCAGCGGAGGGTATACGGAGACCCAGTACTTC.

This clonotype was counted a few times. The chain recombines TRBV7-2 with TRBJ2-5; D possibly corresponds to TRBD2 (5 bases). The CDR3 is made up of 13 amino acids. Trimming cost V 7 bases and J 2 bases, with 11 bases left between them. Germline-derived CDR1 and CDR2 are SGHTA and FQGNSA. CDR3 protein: CASMRGNQETQYF. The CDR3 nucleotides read TGTGCCAGCATGAGAGGGAATCAAGAGACCCAGTACTTC.

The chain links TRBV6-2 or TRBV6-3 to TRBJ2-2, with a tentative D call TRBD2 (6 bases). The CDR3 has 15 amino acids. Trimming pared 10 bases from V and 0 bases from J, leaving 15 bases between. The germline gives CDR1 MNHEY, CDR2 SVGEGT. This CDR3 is CATRVGGTNTGELFF. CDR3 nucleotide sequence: TGTGCCACCCGGGTCGGGGGAACGAACACCGGGGAGCTGTTTTTT.

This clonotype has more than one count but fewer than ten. CDR3 amino acids: CASRPREVGTEAFF. The CDR3 nucleotides are TGTGCCAGCAGGCCTCGGGAGGTGGGCACTGAAGCTTTCTTT. J is TRBJ1-1 and V is TRBV12-3 or TRBV12-4; no definite D call. V lost 6 bases and J 4 bases, leaving 15 bases between the germline ends. The CDR3 totals 14 residues.

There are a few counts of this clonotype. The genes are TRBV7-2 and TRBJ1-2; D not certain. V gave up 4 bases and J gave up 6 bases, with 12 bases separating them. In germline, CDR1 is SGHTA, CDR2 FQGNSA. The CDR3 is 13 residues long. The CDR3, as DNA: TGTGCCAGCAGCTCGTTCAACAGAGATGGCTACACCTTC. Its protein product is CASSSFNRDGYTF.

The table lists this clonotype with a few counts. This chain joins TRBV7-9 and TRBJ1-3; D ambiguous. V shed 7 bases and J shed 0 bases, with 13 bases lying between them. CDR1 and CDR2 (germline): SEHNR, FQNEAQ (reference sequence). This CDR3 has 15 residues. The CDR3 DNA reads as TGTGCCAGCACCTACAGACGGCCCTCTGGAAACACCATATATTTT. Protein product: CASTYRRPSGNTIYF.